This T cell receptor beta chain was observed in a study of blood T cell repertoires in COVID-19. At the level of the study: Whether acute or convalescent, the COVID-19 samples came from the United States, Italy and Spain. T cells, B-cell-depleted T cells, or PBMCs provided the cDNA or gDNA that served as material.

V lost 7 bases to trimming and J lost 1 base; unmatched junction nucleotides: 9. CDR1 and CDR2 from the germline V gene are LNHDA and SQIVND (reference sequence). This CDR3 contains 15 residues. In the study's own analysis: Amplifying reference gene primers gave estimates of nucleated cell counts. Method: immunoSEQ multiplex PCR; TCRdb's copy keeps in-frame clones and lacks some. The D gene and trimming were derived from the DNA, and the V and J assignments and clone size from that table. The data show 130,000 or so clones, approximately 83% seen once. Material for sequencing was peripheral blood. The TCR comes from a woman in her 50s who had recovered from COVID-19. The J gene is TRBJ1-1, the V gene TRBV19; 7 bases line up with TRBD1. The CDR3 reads CASTETGSPNTEAFF. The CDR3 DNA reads TGTGCCAGTACAGAGACAGGGTCCCCGAACACTGAAGCTTTCTTT. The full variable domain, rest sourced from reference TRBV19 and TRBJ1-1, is DGGITQSPKYLFRKEGQNVTLSCEQNLNHDAMYWYRQDPGQGLRLIYYSQIVNDFQKGDIAEGYSVSREKKESFPLTVTSAQKNPTAFYLCASTETGSPNTEAFFGQGTRLTVV.